What follows describes a single T cell receptor beta chain. This entry is derived from a study of blood T cell repertoires in COVID-19. For the study at large: Material from acute and convalescent COVID-19 was sourced from the United States, Italy and Spain. Nucleic acid was either cDNA or gDNA, and it came from T cells, B-cell-depleted T cells, or PBMCs.

The authors' processing: Reference gene primer amplification gave nucleated cell count estimates. Sequenced by immunoSEQ multiplex PCR; TCRdb stores in-frame clones only, minus some. The DNA was the basis for D and trimming; V, J and clone size are from that table. The sample lists around 500,000 clones, approximately 83% occurring once. Germline CDR1 reads SNHLY; CDR2 reads FYNNEI. Trimming cost V 1 base and J 6 bases, with 14 bases left between them. There are 15 residues in the CDR3. This clonotype was obtained from a human donor in a cohort sampled during active COVID-19. The chain has TRBV2 and TRBJ2-3, with D uncertain. What was sequenced was peripheral blood. The CDR3 DNA follows: TGTGCCAGCAGTGAAGTGGTCTACCCTCCTGATACGCAGTATTTT. It translates to CASSEVVYPPDTQYF. The variable domain in full, completed from reference TRBV2 and TRBJ2-3, reads EPEVTQTPSHQVTQMGQEVILRCVPISNHLYFYWYRQILGQKVEFLVSFYNNEISEKSEIFDDQFSVERPDGSNFTLKIRSTKLEDSAMYFCASSEVVYPPDTQYFGPGTRLTVL.